This TCR beta chain originates from a study of shared clonotypes between healthy human individuals. From germline, CDR1 is SGHRS and CDR2 YFSETQ. V was pared by 4 bases and J by 7 bases, with 12 bases of the junction left unmatched. The CDR3 extends over 15 amino acids. In the sorted-subset replicate PCRs, 150 to 200 ng DNA, 30,000 or so T cell genomes, was used. Per the study methods: Quality scores were absent from the junction-only immunoSEQ sequences, so filtering differed. The protocol was immunoSEQ multiplex PCR, while the TCRdb copy is restricted to in-frame clones and leaves out a portion. The D gene and trimming were derived from the DNA, and the V and J assignments and clone size from that table. The data show approximately 2,300,000 clones, with approximately 90% seen just once and more than 0.35% held by the top ten.

The clonotype comes from a man younger than 35 in good health. Some clones in this sample may be carry-over from other donors' samples. This sequence joins TRBV5-1 and TRBJ2-7; TRBD1 agrees at 9 bases. Specimen: naive CD4+ T cells from PBMCs. Subset indicated: CD45RA+ positively selected. The CDR3 DNA sequence: TGCGCCAGCAGCCTATCCGGGACAGGGACAGGGGAGCAGTACTTC. Protein product: CASSLSGTGTGEQYF. Filled out from reference TRBV5-1 and TRBJ2-7, the complete variable domain reads KAGVTQTPRYLIKTRGQQVTLSCSPISGHRSVSWYQQTPGQGLQFLFEYFSETQRNKGNFPGRFSGRQFSNSRSEMNVSTLELGDSALYLCASSLSGTGTGEQYFGPGTRLTVT.